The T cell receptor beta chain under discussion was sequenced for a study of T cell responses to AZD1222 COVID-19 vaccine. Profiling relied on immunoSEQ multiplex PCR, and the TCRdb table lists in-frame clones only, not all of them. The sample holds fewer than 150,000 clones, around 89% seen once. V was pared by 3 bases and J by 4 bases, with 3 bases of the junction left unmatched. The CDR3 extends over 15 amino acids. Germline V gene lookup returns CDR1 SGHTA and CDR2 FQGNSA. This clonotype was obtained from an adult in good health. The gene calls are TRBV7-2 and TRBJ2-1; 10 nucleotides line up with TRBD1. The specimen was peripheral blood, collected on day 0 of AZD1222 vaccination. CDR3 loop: CASSFDRGQYNEQFF. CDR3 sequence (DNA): TGTGCCAGCAGCTTCGACAGGGGGCAGTACAATGAGCAGTTCTTC.